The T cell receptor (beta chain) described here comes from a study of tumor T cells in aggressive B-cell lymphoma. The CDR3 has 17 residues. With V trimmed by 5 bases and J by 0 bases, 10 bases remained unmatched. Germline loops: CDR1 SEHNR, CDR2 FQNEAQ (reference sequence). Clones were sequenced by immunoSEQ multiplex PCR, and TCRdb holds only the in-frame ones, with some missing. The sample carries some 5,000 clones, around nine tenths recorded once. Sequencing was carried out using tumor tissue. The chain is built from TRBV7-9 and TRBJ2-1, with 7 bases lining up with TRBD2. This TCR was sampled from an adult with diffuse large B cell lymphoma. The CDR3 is CASSRPVGGVSYNEQFF. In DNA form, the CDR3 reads TGTGCCAGCAGCAGGCCGGTTGGGGGGGTCTCCTACAATGAGCAGTTCTTC.